This TCR beta chain was sequenced during a study of blood T cell repertoires in COVID-19. Study-wide context: T cells, B-cell-depleted T cells, or PBMCs provided the cDNA or gDNA that served as material.

V lost 7 bases and J lost 0, with 10 bases in between. CDR1 and CDR2 (germline): MDHEN, SYDVKM. This CDR3 comprises 14 residues. Participant age was roughly 18 to 95 years, and participants resided in about two dozen US areas. Participants reported their clinical history, and cohort assignment relied on those reports. Method: immunoSEQ multiplex PCR; TCRdb's copy keeps in-frame clones and lacks some. The sample contains over 150,000 clones, 79% of which appear only once. The chain has TRBV28 and TRBJ2-1, with D uncertain. The sample was PBMCs or T cells enriched from blood (not recorded which). The receptor's source is a woman aged 70-85 years in a cohort exposed to, infected with or recovered from COVID-19 (not recorded which). CDR3: CASKRSSSYNEQFF. The DNA for the CDR3 is TGTGCCAGCAAACGGTCGAGCTCCTACAATGAGCAGTTCTTC.